The 15 T cell receptor beta chains listed next were all sequenced from one sample in a study of blood T cells in healthy people across ages. A J-beta primer mix and a sample-barcoded 5' primer were used in a second PCR of about 7 to 12 cycles. TCRdb re-derived calls from the 5' RACE reads in MiXCR, one entry per CDR3 protein. The table lists around 800,000 distinct CDR3 sequences, about half of them singletons. The sample was blood. The receptors were sampled from a man older than 75 in good health.

The chain recombines TRBV20-1 with TRBJ2-1; 7 bases are shared with TRBD1. CDR1 and CDR2 (germline): DFQATT, SNEGSKA (reference sequence). V dropped 6 bases and J dropped 4; count of bases not matched to a gene: 15. This CDR3 has 16 residues. The CDR3, as DNA: TGCAGTGCGAGAACTGGACAGGCGATAGGGTACAATGAGCAGTTCTTC. Amino acids: CSARTGQAIGYNEQFF.

The chain joins TRBV7-2 to TRBJ2-7; 9 positions agree with TRBD2. After removal of 0 bases from V and 3 bases from J, the junction contained 6 bases not matched to a gene. Germline lookup yields CDR1 SGHTA and CDR2 FQGNSA. CDR3 length equals 16 residues. Here the CDR3 reads CASSLAAGGRVYEQYF. CDR3 sequence (DNA): TGTGCCAGCAGCTTAGCTGCTGGCGGGAGGGTCTACGAGCAGTACTTC.

The chain carries TRBV7-9 and TRBJ2-1; D remains ambiguous. CDR1 is SEHNR, CDR2 FQNEAQ, per germline (reference sequence). This CDR3 comprises 15 residues. V gave up 0 bases and J gave up 2 bases, with 8 bases separating them. The CDR3: CASSLARPAYNEQFF. DNA of the CDR3: TGTGCCAGCAGCTTAGCACGTCCCGCCTACAATGAGCAGTTCTTC.

The chain couples TRBV6-5 to TRBJ2-3; tentative D call: TRBD1 (6 bases). The CDR3 is 14 residues long. The germline V gene encodes CDR1 MNHEY and CDR2 SVGAGI. V shed 7 bases and J shed 2 bases, with 13 bases lying between them. This chain's CDR3 is CASKQTGLTDTQYF. The CDR3 DNA reads as TGTGCCAGCAAACAGACAGGCCTCACAGATACGCAGTATTTT.

This sequence joins TRBV2 and TRBJ2-7; 10 bases agree with TRBD1. The CDR3 is 16 amino acids. The germline V gene encodes CDR1 SNHLY and CDR2 FYNNEI. With V trimmed by 6 bases and J by 5 bases, 13 bases remained unmatched. The CDR3 region has the DNA TGTGCCAGCAGCCCAAGGACCGGGACAGGGGCTGACGAGCAGTACTTC. Encoded protein: CASSPRTGTGADEQYF.

This chain links TRBV9 with TRBJ2-2; 11 bases align to TRBD2. The germline V gene has CDR1 SGDLS and CDR2 YYNGEE. The CDR3 totals 16 residues. The J segment lost 5 bases and the V segment lost 5 bases, leaving 8 bases of the junction unmatched. In DNA form, the CDR3 reads TGTGCCAGCAGGCCTACTAGCGGGAGTAAAACCGGGGAGCTGTTTTTT. Its protein is CASRPTSGSKTGELFF.

The rearrangement links TRBV7-2 to TRBJ1-1; 7 bases are a match to TRBD1. The J segment lost 4 bases and the V segment lost 8 bases, leaving 10 bases of the junction unmatched. The CDR3 contains 14 residues. The germline CDR1 and CDR2 sequences are SGHTA and FQGNSA. The CDR3 region has the DNA TGTACCAGCTCGATCGACAGGGTTGCCACTGAAGCTTTCTTT. Protein sequence: CTSSIDRVATEAFF.

The chain combines TRBV5-1 with TRBJ2-1; 11 bases fit TRBD2. Germline V lookup: CDR1 SGHRS, CDR2 YFSETQ. CDR3 length equals 17 residues. The V and J ends lost 4 bases and 4 bases, in that order; junction bases with no gene match: 10. CDR3 sequence reads: CASSIDTGTSGYNEQFF. DNA of the CDR3: TGCGCCAGCAGCATAGATACCGGGACTAGCGGTTACAATGAGCAGTTCTTC.

The chain is built from TRBV24-1 and TRBJ1-4; D uncertain. Germline V gene sequence: CDR1 KGHDR, CDR2 SFDVKD. The CDR3 sequence is 13 residues long. With 1 base removed from V and 7 bases from J, the gap between germline ends came to 6 bases. The CDR3 region is CATSDFTAEKLFF. The CDR3 DNA follows: TGTGCCACCAGTGATTTCACGGCTGAAAAACTGTTTTTT.

Note on this clonotype: This may stem from a read error, because a much larger clone lies one nucleotide away. The chain has TRBV6-4 and TRBJ2-1, with TRBD1 matching over 8 bases. The J call may be mistaken, given a closer DNA end match to TRBJ2-7. This CDR3 has 16 residues. CDR1 is MRHNA and CDR2 is SNTAGT in the germline V gene. CDR3 protein: CASSETDRGLYNEQYF. CDR3 in DNA: TGTGCCAGCAGTGAAACCGACAGGGGCCTCTACAATGAGCAGTACTTC.

This clonotype was picked up one time. This rearrangement joins TRBV7-2 to TRBJ2-3, with 7 bases identical to TRBD2. V was clipped by 1 base and J by 5 bases; unmatched bases: 9. Germline CDR1 reads SGHTA; CDR2 reads FQGNSA. The CDR3 consists of 16 residues. The chain's CDR3 is CASSLEGGGGIDTQYF. CDR3 DNA sequence: TGTGCCAGCAGCTTAGAGGGCGGGGGAGGCATAGATACGCAGTATTTT.

The chain employs TRBV9 and TRBJ2-1, with D unclear. The ends were cut back, 0 bases at V and 2 bases at J, with 15 bases in the middle. This CDR3 has 17 residues. The germline V gene encodes CDR1 SGDLS and CDR2 YYNGEE. CDR3 amino acids: CASSVGSSGGPYNEQFF. CDR3 nucleotide sequence: TGTGCCAGCAGCGTAGGTTCGTCAGGTGGACCCTACAATGAGCAGTTCTTC. The variable domain in full, with the rest retrieved from reference TRBV9 and TRBJ2-1, is DSGVTQTPKHLITATGQRVTLRCSPRSGDLSVYWYQQSLDQGLQFLIQYYNGEERAKGNILERFSAQQFPDLHSELNLSSLELGDSALYFCASSVGSSGGPYNEQFFGPGTRLTVL.

This clonotype was observed a few times. V usage is TRBV4-3 and J usage is TRBJ2-2; D tentatively fits TRBD1 or TRBD2 (5 bases each). Germline lookup yields CDR1 LGHNA and CDR2 YSLEER. Trimming stripped 6 bases from V and 7 bases from J, with 12 bases between. CDR3 length equals 13 residues. CDR3 DNA: TGCGCCAGCAGGGGGGAATCGGGCGGGGAGCTGTTTTTT. It is translated as CASRGESGGELFF.

J is TRBJ2-7 and V is TRBV7-9; 9 bases map to TRBD1. Germline loops: CDR1 SEHNR, CDR2 FQNEAQ (reference sequence). The ends lost 4 bases at V and 3 bases at J; junction bases unmatched: 13. The CDR3 covers 17 residues. CDR3 sequence (DNA): TGTGCCAGCAGCTCCCGATATAAGACAGGGGGGAGCTACGAGCAGTACTTC. Its protein product is CASSSRYKTGGSYEQYF.

This clonotype was seen only a few times. This chain joins TRBV27 and TRBJ2-7, with TRBD2 identical over 8 bases. V lost 2 bases and J lost 4; bases outside the gene matches: 7. CDR1 and CDR2 (germline): MNHEY, SMNVEV (reference sequence). The CDR3 has 15 residues. CDR3 nucleotides: TGTGCCAGCAGTTTACTCTCGGGGGGGGCTTACGAGCAGTACTTC. Protein: CASSLLSGGAYEQYF.